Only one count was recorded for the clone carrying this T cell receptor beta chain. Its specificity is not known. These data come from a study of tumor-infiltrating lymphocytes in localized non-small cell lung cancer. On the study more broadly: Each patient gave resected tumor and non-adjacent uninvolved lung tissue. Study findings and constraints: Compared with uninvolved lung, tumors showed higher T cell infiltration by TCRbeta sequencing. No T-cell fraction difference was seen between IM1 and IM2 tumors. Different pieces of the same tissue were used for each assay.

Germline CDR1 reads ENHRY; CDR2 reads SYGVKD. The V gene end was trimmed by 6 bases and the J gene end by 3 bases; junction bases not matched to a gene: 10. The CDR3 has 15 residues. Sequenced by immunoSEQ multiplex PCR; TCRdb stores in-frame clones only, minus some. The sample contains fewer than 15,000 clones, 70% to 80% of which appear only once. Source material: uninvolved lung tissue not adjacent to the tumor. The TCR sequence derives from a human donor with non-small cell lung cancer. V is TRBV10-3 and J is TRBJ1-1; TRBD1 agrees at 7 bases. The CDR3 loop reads CAIRGNTGADTEAFF. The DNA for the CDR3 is TGTGCCATCAGGGGCAATACAGGGGCGGACACTGAAGCTTTCTTT.